This T cell receptor beta chain originates from a study of molecular identifiers for immune sequencing clone quantification. Study-wide results and limits: Barcodes shared by identical TCR molecules could lead to underestimated sizes of highly expanded clones.

The V and J ends lost 3 bases and 6 bases respectively, with 15 bases between them. Germline CDR1 LGHNA, CDR2 YNFKEQ. There are 14 residues in the CDR3. Previously published methods and listed TCR primers were used for the bulk TCR libraries. Each CDR3 protein gets one entry after TCRdb re-called the PCR reads with MiXCR. Among 460,000 or so distinct CDR3 sequences listed, 20% to 25% were seen once. To note about this clonotype: Its target is not known.

The TCR originated in a human donor in good health. Some libraries in this study had Jurkat cell RNA spiked in. The chain carries TRBV4-2 and TRBJ2-7; D uncertain. Sequenced: naive CD8+ T cells from blood, with Jurkat cell RNA spiked in. Sample subset: FACS-sorted CD8+CD4-CCR7+CD45RA+ naive T cells. CDR3 bases: TGTGCCAGCAGCCACCTCGGCGAAACTGGCGAGCAGTACTTC. Translated, it gives CASSHLGETGEQYF.